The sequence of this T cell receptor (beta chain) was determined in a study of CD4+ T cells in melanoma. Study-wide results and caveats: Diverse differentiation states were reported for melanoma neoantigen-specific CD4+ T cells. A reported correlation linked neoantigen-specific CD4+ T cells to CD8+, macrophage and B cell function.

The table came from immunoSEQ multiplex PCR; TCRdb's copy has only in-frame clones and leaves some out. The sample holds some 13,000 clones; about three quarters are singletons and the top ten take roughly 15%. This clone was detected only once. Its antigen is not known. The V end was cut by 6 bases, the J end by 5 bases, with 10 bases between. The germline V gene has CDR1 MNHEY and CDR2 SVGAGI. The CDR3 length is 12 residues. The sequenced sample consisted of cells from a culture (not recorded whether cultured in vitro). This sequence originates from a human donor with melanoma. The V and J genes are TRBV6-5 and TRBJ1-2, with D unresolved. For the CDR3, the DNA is TGTGCCAGCAGCCAGGCGTTATATGGCTACACCTTC. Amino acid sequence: CASSQALYGYTF.